This T cell receptor beta chain was found in a study of T cell responses to AZD1222 COVID-19 vaccine. As to this clone: Its matching antigen is unknown.

This CDR3 has 16 amino acids. V was clipped by 5 bases and J by 5 bases; unmatched bases: 7. From germline, CDR1 is SGHTA and CDR2 FQGNSA. Notes on the study in general: Spike-specific TCR breadth and depth went up after people got two AZD1222 doses.

The table came from immunoSEQ multiplex PCR; TCRdb's copy has only in-frame clones and leaves some out. The sample yields about 110,000 clones, 80% to 95% seen once. The chain is built from TRBV7-2 and TRBJ2-2; 11 bases match TRBD1. Sample: peripheral blood, taken 28 days after the second AZD1222 dose. The source is an adult who received the AZD1222 COVID-19 vaccine. The CDR3 bases are TGTGCCAGCAGCCCTAGGACAGGGGGCTGGACCGGGGAGCTGTTTTTT. Translating it yields CASSPRTGGWTGELFF.